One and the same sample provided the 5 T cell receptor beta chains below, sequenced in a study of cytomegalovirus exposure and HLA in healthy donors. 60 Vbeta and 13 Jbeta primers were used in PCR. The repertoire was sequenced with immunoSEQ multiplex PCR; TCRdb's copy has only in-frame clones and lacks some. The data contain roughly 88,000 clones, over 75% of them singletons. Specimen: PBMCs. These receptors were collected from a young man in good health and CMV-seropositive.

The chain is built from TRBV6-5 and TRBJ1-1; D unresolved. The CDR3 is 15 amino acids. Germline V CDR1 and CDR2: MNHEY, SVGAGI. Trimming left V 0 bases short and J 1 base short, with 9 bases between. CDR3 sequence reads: CASSYSASGNTEAFF. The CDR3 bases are TGTGCCAGCAGTTACTCAGCCTCTGGGAACACTGAAGCTTTCTTT.

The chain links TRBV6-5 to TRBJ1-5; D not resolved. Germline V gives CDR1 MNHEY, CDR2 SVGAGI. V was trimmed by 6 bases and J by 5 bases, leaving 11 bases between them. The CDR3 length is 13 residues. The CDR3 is CASSLSRDQPQHF. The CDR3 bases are TGTGCCAGCAGCCTCTCCCGCGATCAGCCCCAGCATTTT.

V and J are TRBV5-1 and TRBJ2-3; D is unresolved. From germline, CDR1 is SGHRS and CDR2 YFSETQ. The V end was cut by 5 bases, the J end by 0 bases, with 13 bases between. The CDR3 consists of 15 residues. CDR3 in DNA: TGCGCCAGCAGGGTAACAGCTTCTAGCACAGATACGCAGTATTTT. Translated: CASRVTASSTDTQYF.

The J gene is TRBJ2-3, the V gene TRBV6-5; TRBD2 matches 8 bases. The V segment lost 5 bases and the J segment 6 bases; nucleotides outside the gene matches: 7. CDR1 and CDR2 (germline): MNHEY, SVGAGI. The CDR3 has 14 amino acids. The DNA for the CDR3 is TGTGCCAGCAGTGCCCCGGGGGGGGTGGATACGCAGTATTTT. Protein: CASSAPGGVDTQYF.

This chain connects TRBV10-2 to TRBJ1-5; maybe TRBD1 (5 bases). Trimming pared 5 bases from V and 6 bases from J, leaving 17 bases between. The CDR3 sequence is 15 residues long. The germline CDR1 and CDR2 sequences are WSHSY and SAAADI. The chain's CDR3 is CASSRMGGDSQPQHF. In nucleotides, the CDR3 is TGCGCCAGCAGTCGCATGGGGGGGGATAGTCAGCCCCAGCATTTT.